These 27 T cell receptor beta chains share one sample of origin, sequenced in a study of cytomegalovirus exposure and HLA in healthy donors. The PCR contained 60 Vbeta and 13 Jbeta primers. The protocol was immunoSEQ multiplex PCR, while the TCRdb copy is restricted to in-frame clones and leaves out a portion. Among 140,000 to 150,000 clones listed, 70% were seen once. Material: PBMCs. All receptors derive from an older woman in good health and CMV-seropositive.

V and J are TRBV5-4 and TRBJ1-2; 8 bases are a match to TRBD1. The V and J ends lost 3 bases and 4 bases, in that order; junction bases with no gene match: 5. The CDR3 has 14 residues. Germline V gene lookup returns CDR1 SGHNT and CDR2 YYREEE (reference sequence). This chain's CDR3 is CASSSAGGLYGYTF. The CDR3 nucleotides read TGTGCCAGCAGCTCGGCAGGGGGCCTCTATGGCTACACCTTC.

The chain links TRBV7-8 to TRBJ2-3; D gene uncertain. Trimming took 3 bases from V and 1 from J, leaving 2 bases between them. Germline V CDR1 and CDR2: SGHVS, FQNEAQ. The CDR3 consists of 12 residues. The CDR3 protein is CASSFGTDTQYF. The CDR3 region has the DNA TGTGCCAGCAGCTTCGGCACAGATACGCAGTATTTT.

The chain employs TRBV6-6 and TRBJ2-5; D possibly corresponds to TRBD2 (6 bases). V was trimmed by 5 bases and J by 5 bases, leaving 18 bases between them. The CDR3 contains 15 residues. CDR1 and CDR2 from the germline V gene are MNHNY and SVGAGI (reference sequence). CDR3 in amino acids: CASSNDFGRGETQYF. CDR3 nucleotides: TGTGCCAGCAGTAACGATTTCGGGAGAGGGGAGACCCAGTACTTC.

The CDR3 bases are TGCGCCAGCAGCTTCGGGACATTCTATGGCTACACCTTC. Protein: CASSFGTFYGYTF. This sequence joins TRBV5-1 and TRBJ1-2, with a weak D call TRBD1 (6 bases). V was cut by 2 bases and J by 4 bases, with 9 bases left in between. Germline CDR1 SGHRS, CDR2 YFSETQ. The CDR3 runs to 13 residues.

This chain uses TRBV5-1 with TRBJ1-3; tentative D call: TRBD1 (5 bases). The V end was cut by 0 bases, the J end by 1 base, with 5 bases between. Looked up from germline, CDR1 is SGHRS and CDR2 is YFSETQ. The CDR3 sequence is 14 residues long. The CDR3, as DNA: TGCGCCAGCAGCTTGGAGGGGTCTGGAAACACCATATATTTT. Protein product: CASSLEGSGNTIYF.

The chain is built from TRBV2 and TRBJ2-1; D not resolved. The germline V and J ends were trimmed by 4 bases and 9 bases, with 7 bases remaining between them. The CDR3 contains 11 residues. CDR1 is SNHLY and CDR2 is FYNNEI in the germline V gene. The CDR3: CASSGPREQFF. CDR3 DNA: TGTGCCAGCAGTGGTCCGCGTGAGCAGTTCTTC. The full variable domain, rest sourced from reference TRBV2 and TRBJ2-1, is EPEVTQTPSHQVTQMGQEVILRCVPISNHLYFYWYRQILGQKVEFLVSFYNNEISEKSEIFDDQFSVERPDGSNFTLKIRSTKLEDSAMYFCASSGPREQFFGPGTRLTVL.

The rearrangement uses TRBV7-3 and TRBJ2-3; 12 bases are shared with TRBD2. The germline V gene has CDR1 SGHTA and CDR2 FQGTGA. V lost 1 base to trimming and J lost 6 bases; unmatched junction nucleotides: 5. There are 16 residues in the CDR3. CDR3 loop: CASSLRTSGDSDTQYF. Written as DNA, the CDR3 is TGTGCCAGCAGCTTAAGGACTAGCGGGGACTCCGATACGCAGTATTTT.

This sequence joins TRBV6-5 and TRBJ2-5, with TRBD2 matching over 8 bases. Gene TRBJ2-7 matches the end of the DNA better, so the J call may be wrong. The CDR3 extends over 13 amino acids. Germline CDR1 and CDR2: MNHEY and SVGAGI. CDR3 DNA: TGTGCCAGCATCGCCGGGGGGGGCGACGAGCAGTACTTC. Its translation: CASIAGGGDEQYF.

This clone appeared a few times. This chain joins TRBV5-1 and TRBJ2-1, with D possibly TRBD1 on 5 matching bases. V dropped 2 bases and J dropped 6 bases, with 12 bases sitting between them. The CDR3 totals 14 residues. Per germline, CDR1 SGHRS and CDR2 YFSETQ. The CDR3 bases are TGCGCCAGCAGCTTTCAGGGAAGGGCCAATGAGCAGTTCTTC. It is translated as CASSFQGRANEQFF.

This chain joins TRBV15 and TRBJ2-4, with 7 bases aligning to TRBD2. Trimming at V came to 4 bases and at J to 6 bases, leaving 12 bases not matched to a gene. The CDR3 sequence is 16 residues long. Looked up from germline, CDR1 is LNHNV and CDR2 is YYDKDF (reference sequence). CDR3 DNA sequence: TGTGCCACCAGCACCTTTGGGGGGGGAGGTGGAAACATTCAGTACTTC. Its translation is CATSTFGGGGGNIQYF.

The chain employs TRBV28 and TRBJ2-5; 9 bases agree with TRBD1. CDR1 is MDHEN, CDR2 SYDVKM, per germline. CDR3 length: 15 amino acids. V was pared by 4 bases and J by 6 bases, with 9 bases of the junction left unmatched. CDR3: CASSSTRGQGQTQYF. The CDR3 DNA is TGTGCCAGCAGTTCCACACGCGGACAGGGGCAGACCCAGTACTTC.

The CDR3 DNA sequence: TGTGCCAGTCGGACAGGGGGCGAGATCGGCGAGCAGTACTTC. This encodes CASRTGGEIGEQYF. The rearrangement links TRBV19 to TRBJ2-7; 11 bases are shared with TRBD1. Trimming at V came to 8 bases and at J to 6 bases, leaving 9 bases not matched to a gene. The CDR3 loop spans 14 amino acids. Per the germline V gene, CDR1 is LNHDA and CDR2 is SQIVND (reference sequence).

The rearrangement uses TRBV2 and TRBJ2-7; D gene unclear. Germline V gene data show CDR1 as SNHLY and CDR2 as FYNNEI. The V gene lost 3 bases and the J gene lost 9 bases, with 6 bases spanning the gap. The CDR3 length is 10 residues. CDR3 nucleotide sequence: TGTGCCAGCAGTGAGAGGTTGCAGTACTTC. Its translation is CASSERLQYF.

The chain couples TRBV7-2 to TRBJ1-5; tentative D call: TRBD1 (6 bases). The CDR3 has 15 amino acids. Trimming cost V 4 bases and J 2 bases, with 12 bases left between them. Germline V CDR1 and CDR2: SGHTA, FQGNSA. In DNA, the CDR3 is TGTGCCAGCAGCTCCTCCCCAGGGGGCAATCAGCCCCAGCATTTT. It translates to CASSSSPGGNQPQHF.

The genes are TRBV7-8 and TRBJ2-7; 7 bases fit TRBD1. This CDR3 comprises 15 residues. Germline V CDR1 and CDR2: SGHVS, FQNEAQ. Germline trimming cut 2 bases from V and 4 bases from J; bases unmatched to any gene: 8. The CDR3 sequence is CASSLRTGATYEQYF. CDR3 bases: TGTGCCAGCAGCTTAAGGACAGGCGCTACTTACGAGCAGTACTTC.

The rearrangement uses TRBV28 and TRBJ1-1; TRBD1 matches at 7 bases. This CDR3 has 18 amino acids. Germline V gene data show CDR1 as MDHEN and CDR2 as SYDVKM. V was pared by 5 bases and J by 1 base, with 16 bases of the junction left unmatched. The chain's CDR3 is CASSPSPGQLPKNTEAFF. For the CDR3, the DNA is TGTGCCAGCAGTCCGAGTCCGGGACAGCTACCCAAGAACACTGAAGCTTTCTTT.

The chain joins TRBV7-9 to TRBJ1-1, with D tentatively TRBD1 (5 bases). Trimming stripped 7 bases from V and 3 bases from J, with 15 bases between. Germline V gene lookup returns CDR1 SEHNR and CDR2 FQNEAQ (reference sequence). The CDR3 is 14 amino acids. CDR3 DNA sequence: TGTGCCAGCAACATGGGGGGAGCGTACACTGAAGCTTTCTTT. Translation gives CASNMGGAYTEAFF.

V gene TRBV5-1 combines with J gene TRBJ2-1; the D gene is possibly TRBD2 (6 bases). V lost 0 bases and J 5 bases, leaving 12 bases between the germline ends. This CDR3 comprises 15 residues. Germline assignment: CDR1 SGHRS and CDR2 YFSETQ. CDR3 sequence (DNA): TGCGCCAGCAGCTTGGTGGCTAGCGTGAACAATGAGCAGTTCTTC. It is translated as CASSLVASVNNEQFF.

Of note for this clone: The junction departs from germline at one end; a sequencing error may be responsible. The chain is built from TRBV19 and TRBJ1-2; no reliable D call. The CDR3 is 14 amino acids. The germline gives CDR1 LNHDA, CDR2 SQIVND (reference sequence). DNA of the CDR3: TGTGCCAGTAGCATAGGTCTCAGTAACTATGGCTACACCTTC. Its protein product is CASSIGLSNYGYTF.

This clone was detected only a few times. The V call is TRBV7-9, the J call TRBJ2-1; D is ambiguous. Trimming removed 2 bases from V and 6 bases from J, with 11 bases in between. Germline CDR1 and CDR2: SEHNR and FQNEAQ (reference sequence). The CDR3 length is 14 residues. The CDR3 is CASSLLASFNEQFF. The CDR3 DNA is TGTGCCAGCAGCTTATTAGCAAGTTTCAATGAGCAGTTCTTC.

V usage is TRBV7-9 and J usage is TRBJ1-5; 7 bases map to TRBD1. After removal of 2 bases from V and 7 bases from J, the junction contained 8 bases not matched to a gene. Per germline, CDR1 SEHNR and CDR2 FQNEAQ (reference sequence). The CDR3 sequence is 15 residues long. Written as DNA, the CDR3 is TGTGCCAGCAGCTTAACAGGGGTTGACAAACAGCCCCAGCATTTT. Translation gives CASSLTGVDKQPQHF.

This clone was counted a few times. CDR3 DNA: TGTGCCAGCAGTTCCTCACAGGGGGACAATCAGCCCCAGCATTTT. Residues: CASSSSQGDNQPQHF. The genes are TRBV6-6 and TRBJ1-5; 8 positions match TRBD1. The CDR3 runs to 15 residues. The trim removed 4 bases at V and 3 bases at J, leaving 5 bases unmatched. Germline V gives CDR1 MNHNY, CDR2 SVGAGI (reference sequence).

In DNA form, the CDR3 reads TGTGCCAGCAGCGTCGAGTCCGACAGGGGGCGAGTCGAGCAGTACTTC. Translated: CASSVESDRGRVEQYF. The chain couples TRBV9 to TRBJ2-7, with 10 bases that match TRBD1. Germline V gene data show CDR1 as SGDLS and CDR2 as YYNGEE. The CDR3 covers 16 residues. V shed 2 bases and J 6 bases; nucleotides not matched to a gene: 11.

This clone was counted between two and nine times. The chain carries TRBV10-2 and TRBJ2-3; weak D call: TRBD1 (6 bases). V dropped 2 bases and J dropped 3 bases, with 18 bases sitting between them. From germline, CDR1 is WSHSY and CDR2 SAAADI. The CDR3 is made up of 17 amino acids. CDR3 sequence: CASSELPNRARTDTQYF. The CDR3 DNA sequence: TGCGCCAGCAGTGAGCTACCAAACAGGGCGAGGACAGATACGCAGTATTTT.

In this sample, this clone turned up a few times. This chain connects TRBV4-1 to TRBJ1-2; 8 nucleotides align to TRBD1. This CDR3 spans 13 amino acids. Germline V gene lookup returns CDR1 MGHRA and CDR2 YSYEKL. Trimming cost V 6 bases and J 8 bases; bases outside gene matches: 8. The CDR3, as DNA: TGCGCCAGCAGTCGGGACAGGACGGACGGCTACACCTTC. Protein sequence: CASSRDRTDGYTF.

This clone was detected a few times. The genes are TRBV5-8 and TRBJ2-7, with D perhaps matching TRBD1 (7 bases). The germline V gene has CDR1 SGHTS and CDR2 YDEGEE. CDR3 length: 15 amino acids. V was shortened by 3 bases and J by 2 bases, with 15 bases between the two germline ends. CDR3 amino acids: CASSSEGTETYEQYF. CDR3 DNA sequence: TGTGCCAGCAGCTCGGAGGGGACAGAGACCTACGAGCAGTACTTC.

The CDR3 nucleotides read TGTGCCAGCGGGTCACAAGTCAGGGGTGGCTACACCTTC. It yields the protein CASGSQVRGGYTF. The chain couples TRBV6-1 to TRBJ1-2; tentatively, D is TRBD1 (6 bases). Germline values: CDR1 MNHNS, CDR2 SASEGT. V lost 8 bases and J 7 bases, leaving 17 bases between the germline ends. The CDR3 loop spans 13 amino acids.